This T cell receptor beta chain derives from a study of blood T cell repertoires in COVID-19. Study summary: Some COVID-19 samples were acute and others convalescent; all came from the United States, Italy and Spain.

Only in-frame clones appear in the TCRdb table, and some are missing; sequencing was by immunoSEQ multiplex PCR. The data show 150,000 or so clones, roughly 84% seen once. Germline V gene data show CDR1 as SGHNT and CDR2 as YYREEE (reference sequence). The CDR3 totals 11 residues. Trimming removed 7 bases at V and 4 bases at J, with 9 bases between. This clonotype was sampled from a man aged 55 to 70 who had recovered from COVID-19. Sample: PBMCs or T cells enriched from blood (not recorded which). The genes are TRBV5-4 and TRBJ2-7, with D possibly matching TRBD2 (5 bases). CDR3 in amino acids: CASSREYEQYF. The CDR3 nucleotides are TGTGCCAGCTCGAGGGAGTACGAGCAGTACTTC. Full variable domain (rest looked up from reference TRBV5-4 and TRBJ2-7): ETGVTQSPTHLIKTRGQQVTLRCSSQSGHNTVSWYQQALGQGPQFIFQYYREEENGRGNFPPRFSGLQFPNYSSELNVNALELDDSALYLCASSREYEQYFGPGTRLTVT.